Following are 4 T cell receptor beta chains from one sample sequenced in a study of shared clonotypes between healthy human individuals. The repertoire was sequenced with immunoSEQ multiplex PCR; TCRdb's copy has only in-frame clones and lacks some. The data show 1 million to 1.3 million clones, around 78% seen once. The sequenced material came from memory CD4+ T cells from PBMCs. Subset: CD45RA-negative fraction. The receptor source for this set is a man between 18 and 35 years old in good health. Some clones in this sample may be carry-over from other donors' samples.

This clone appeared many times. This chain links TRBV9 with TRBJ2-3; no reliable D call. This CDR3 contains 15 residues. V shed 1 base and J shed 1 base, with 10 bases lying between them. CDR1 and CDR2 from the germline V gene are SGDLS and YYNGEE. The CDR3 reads CASSVRSSGTDTQYF. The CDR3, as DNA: TGTGCCAGCAGCGTACGTTCTTCGGGCACAGATACGCAGTATTTT.

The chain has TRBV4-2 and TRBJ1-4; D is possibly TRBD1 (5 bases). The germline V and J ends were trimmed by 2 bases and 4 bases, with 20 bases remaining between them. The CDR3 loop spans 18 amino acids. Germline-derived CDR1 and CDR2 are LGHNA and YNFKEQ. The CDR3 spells CASSQWRGQQDLNEKLFF. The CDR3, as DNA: TGTGCCAGCAGCCAATGGAGGGGTCAACAGGATCTTAATGAAAAACTGTTTTTT.

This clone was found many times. CDR3 coding DNA: TGTGCCTGGAGTGTACTACCCTCCCAGGGGGGGGATGGCTACACCTTC. Encoded protein: CAWSVLPSQGGDGYTF. The chain links TRBV30 to TRBJ1-2; 7 bases match TRBD1. Per germline, CDR1 GTSNPN and CDR2 SVGIG (reference sequence). The CDR3 has 16 amino acids. With 0 bases clipped from V and 6 bases from J, the junction kept 13 bases outside the gene matches.

The CDR3 nucleotides are TGTGCCAGCAGCCCCGGACAGACGGGCACGGCTTTCTTT. This encodes CASSPGQTGTAFF. The V and J genes are TRBV5-4 and TRBJ1-1; D is perhaps TRBD1 (6 bases). CDR3 length: 13 amino acids. From germline, CDR1 is SGHNT and CDR2 YYREEE (reference sequence). Trimming took off 4 bases at V and 11 bases at J, with 18 bases between the two ends.